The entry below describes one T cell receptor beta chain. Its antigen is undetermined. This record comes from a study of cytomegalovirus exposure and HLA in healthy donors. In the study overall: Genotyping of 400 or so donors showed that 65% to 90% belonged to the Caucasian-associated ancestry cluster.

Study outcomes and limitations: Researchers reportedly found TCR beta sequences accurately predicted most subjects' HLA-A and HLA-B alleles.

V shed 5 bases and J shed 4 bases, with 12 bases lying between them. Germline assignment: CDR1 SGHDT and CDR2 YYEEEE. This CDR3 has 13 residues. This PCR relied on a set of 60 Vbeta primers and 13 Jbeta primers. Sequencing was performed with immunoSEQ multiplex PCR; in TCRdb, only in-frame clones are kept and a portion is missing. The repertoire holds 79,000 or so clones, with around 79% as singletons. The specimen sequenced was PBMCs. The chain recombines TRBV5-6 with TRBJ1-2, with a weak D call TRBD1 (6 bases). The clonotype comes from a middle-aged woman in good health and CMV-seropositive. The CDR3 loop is CASRPGVGYGYTF. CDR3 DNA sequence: TGTGCCAGCAGGCCAGGGGTTGGCTATGGCTACACCTTC. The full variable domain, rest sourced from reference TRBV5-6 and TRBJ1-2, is DAGVTQSPTHLIKTRGQQVTLRCSPKSGHDTVSWYQQALGQGPQFIFQYYEEEERQRGNFPDRFSGHQFPNYSSELNVNALLLGDSALYLCASRPGVGYGYTFGSGTRLTVV.